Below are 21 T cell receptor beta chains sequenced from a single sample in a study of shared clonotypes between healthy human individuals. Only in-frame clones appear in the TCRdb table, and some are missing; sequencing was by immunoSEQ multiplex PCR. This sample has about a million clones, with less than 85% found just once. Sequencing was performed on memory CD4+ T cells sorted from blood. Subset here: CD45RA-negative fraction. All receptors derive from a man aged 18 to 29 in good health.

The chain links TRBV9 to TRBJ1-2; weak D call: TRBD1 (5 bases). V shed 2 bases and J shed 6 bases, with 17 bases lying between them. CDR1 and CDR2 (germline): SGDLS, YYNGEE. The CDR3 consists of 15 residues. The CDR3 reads CASSVQGGRRDGYTF. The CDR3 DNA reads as TGTGCCAGCAGCGTCCAGGGAGGTAGAAGGGATGGCTACACCTTC. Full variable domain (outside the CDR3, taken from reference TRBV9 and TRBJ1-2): DSGVTQTPKHLITATGQRVTLRCSPRSGDLSVYWYQQSLDQGLQFLIQYYNGEERAKGNILERFSAQQFPDLHSELNLSSLELGDSALYFCASSVQGGRRDGYTFGSGTRLTVV.

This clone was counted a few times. This CDR3 is CASSQQRGDNEQFF. The CDR3 region has the DNA TGCGCCAGCAGCCAGCAGCGGGGGGACAATGAGCAGTTCTTC. The chain couples TRBV4-1 to TRBJ2-1; 9 bases fit TRBD2. Germline CDR1 is MGHRA and CDR2 is YSYEKL. V lost 3 bases and J lost 5; bases outside the gene matches: 2. The CDR3 runs 14 residues.

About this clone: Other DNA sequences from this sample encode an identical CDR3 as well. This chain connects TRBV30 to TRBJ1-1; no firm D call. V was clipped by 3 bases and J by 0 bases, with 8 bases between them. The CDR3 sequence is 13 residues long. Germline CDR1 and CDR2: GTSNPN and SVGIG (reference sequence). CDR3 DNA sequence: TGTGCCTGGAGAGCCGGAGTGAACACTGAAGCTTTCTTT. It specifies CAWRAGVNTEAFF.

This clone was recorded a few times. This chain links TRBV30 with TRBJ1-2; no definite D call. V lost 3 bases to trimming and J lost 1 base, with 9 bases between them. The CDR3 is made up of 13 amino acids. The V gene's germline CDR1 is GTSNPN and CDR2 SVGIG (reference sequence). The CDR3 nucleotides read TGTGCCTGGAGACGAGAGGGTAACTATGGCTACACCTTC. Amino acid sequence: CAWRREGNYGYTF. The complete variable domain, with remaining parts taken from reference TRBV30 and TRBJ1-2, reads SQTIHQWPATLVQPVGSPLSLECTVEGTSNPNLYWYRQAAGRGLQLLFYSVGIGQISSEVPQNLSASRPQDRQFILSSKKLLLSDSGFYLCAWRREGNYGYTFGSGTRLTVV.

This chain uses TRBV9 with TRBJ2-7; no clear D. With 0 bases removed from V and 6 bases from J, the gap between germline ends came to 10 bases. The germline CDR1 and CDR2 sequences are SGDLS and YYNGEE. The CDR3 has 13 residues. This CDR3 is CASSVGPGSEQYF. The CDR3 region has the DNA TGTGCCAGCAGCGTAGGTCCAGGATCCGAGCAGTACTTC.

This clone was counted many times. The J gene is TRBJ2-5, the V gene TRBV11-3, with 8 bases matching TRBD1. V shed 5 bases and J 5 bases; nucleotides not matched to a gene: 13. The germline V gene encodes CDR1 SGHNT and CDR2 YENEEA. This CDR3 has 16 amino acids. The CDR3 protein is CASSPGTGALSETQYF. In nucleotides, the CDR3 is TGTGCCAGCAGCCCCGGGACAGGAGCCTTATCGGAGACCCAGTACTTC. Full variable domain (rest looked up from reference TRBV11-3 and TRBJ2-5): EAGVVQSPRYKIIEKKQPVAFWCNPISGHNTLYWYLQNLGQGPELLIRYENEEAVDDSQLPKDRFSAERLKGVDSTLKIQPAELGDSAVYLCASSPGTGALSETQYFGPGTRLLVL.

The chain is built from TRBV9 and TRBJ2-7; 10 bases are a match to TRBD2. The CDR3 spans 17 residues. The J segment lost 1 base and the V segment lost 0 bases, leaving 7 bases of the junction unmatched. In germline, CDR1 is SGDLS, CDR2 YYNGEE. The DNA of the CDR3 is TGTGCCAGCAGCGTAGTGAGTAGCGGGAGGATATCCTACGAGCAGTACTTC. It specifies CASSVVSSGRISYEQYF.

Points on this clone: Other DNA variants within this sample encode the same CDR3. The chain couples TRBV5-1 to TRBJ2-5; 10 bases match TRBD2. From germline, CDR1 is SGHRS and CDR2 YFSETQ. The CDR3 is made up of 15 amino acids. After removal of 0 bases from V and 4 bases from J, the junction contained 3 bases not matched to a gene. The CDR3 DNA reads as TGCGCCAGCAGCTTGGGTCTAGCGGGGGTAGAGACCCAGTACTTC. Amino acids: CASSLGLAGVETQYF.

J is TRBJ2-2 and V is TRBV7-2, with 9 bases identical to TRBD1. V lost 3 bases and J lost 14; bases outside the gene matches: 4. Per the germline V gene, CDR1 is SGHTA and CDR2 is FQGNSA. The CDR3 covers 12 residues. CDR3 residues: CASSFGTGILFF. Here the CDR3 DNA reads TGTGCCAGCAGCTTTGGGACAGGGATCCTGTTTTTT.

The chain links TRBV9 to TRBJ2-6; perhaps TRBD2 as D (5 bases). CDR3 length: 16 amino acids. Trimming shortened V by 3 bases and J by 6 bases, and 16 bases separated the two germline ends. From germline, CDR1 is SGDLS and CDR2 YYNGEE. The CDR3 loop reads CASSAGGSAVANVLTF. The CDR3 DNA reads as TGTGCCAGCAGCGCTGGAGGAAGTGCGGTGGCCAACGTCCTGACTTTC.

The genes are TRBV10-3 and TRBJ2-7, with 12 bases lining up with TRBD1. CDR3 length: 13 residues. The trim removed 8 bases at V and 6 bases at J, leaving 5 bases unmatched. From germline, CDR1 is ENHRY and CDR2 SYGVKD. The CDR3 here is CAIEGQGASEQYF. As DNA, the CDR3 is TGTGCCATCGAGGGACAGGGGGCCAGCGAGCAGTACTTC.

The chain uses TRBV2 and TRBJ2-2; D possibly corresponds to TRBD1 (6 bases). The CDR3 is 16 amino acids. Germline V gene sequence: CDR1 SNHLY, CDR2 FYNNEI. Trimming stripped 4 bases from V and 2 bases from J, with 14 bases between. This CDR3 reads CASSVEGVSNTGELFF. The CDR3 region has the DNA TGTGCCAGCAGTGTCGAGGGGGTCTCTAACACCGGGGAGCTGTTTTTT. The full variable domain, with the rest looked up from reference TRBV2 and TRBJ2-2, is EPEVTQTPSHQVTQMGQEVILRCVPISNHLYFYWYRQILGQKVEFLVSFYNNEISEKSEIFDDQFSVERPDGSNFTLKIRSTKLEDSAMYFCASSVEGVSNTGELFFGEGSRLTVL.

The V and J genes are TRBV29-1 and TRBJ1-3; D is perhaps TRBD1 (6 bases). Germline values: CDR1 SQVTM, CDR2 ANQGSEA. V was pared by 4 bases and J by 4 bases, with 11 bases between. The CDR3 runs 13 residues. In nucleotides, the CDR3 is TGCAGCGTTGGAACAGGGTCCGGAAACACCATATATTTT. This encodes CSVGTGSGNTIYF.

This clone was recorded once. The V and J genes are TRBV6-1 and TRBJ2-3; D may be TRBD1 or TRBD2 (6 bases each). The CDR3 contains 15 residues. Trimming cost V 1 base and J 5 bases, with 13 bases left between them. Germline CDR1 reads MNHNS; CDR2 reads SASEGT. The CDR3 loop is CASSEGGRDGDTQYF. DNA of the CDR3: TGTGCCAGCAGTGAAGGGGGGCGGGATGGAGATACGCAGTATTTT.

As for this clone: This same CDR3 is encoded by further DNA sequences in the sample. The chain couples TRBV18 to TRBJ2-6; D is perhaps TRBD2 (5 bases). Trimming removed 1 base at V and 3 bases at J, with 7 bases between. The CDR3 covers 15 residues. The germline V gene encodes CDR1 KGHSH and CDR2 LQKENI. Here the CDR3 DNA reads TGTGCCAGCTCACCACAAGGGAGTGGGGCCAACGTCCTGACTTTC. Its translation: CASSPQGSGANVLTF.

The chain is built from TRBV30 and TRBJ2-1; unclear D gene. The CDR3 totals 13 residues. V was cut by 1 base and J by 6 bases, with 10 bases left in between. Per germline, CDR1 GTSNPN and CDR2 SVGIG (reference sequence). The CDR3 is CAWSALIFNEQFF. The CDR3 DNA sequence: TGTGCCTGGAGTGCCCTCATTTTCAATGAGCAGTTCTTC.

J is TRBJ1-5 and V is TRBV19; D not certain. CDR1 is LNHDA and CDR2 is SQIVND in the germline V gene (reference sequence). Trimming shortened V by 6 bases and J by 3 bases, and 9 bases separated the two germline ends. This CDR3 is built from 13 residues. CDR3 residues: CASSPYSNQPQHF. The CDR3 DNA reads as TGTGCCAGTAGCCCATACTCCAATCAGCCCCAGCATTTT.

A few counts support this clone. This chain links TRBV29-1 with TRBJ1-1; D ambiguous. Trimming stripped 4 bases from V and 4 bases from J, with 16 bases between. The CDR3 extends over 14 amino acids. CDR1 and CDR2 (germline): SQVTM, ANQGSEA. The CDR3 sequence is CSVAKGGIGTEAFF. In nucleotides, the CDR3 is TGCAGCGTTGCGAAGGGAGGGATTGGCACTGAAGCTTTCTTT.

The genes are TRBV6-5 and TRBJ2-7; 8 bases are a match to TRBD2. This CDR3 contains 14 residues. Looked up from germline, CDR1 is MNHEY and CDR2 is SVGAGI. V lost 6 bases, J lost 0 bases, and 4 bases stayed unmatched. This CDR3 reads CASSQSGGSYEQYF. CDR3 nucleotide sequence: TGTGCCAGCAGCCAAAGCGGGGGCTCCTACGAGCAGTACTTC.

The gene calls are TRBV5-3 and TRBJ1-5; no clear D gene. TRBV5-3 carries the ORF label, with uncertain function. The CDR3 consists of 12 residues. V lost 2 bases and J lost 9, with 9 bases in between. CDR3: CARSFPFGPQHF. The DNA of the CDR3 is TGTGCCAGAAGCTTTCCTTTTGGGCCCCAGCATTTT.

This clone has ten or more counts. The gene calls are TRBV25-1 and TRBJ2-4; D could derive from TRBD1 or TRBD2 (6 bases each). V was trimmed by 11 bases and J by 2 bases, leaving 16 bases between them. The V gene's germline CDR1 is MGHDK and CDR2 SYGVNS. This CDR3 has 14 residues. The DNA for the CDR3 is TGTGCCGAGGGGGGAGATGTTTCCAAAAACATTCAGTACTTC. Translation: CAEGGDVSKNIQYF. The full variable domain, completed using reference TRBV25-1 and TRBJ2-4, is EADIYQTPRYLVIGTGKKITLECSQTMGHDKMYWYQQDPGMELHLIHYSYGVNSTEKGDLSSESTVSRIRTEHFPLTLESARPSHTSQYLCAEGGDVSKNIQYFGAGTRLSVL.